One and the same sample provided the 23 T cell receptor beta chains below, sequenced in a study of T cells after yellow fever vaccination. TCRdb redid the calling of the 5' RACE reads with MiXCR, one entry per CDR3 protein. The data show more than 350,000 distinct CDR3 sequences, 11% seen once. The sequencing here drew on PBMCs, taken on the day of the first yellow fever vaccination. Every receptor here comes from a man younger than 35 who received the YFV17D yellow fever vaccine.

V and J are TRBV12-3 or TRBV12-4 and TRBJ2-5, with TRBD2 identical over 12 bases. The DNA end favors TRBJ2-1, so the J call may be wrong. The CDR3 totals 14 residues. The CDR3 is CASRATSGGGVQFF. The DNA of the CDR3 is TGTGCCAGCAGGGCGACTAGCGGGGGTGGAGTCCAGTTCTTC.

The CDR3 region is CASSRQGVEEKLFF. CDR3 nucleotide sequence: TGCGCCAGCAGCCGACAGGGAGTGGAAGAAAAACTGTTTTTT. This chain links TRBV5-1 with TRBJ1-4; 7 nucleotides agree with TRBD1. Trimming at V came to 4 bases and at J to 8 bases, leaving 8 bases not matched to a gene. The CDR3 covers 14 residues. CDR1 and CDR2 (germline): SGHRS, YFSETQ.

There are many counts of this clonotype. The chain uses TRBV7-2 and TRBJ2-1; D call uncertain. Trimming shortened V by 5 bases and J by 2 bases, and 10 bases separated the two germline ends. The CDR3 loop spans 14 amino acids. Per germline, CDR1 SGHTA and CDR2 FQGNSA. The CDR3: CASSRSSAYNEQFF. Written as DNA, the CDR3 is TGTGCCAGCAGCCGATCCTCCGCCTACAATGAGCAGTTCTTC. The entire variable domain, with the rest obtained from reference TRBV7-2 and TRBJ2-1, is as follows: GAGVSQSPSNKVTEKGKDVELRCDPISGHTALYWYRQSLGQGLEFLIYFQGNSAPDKSGLPSDRFSAERTGGSVSTLTIQRTQQEDSAVYLCASSRSSAYNEQFFGPGTRLTVL.

In its sample, this clonotype was seen a few times. The V gene is TRBV6-5, the J gene TRBJ1-1; no clear D gene. The CDR3 consists of 14 residues. V shed 4 bases and J shed 1 base, with 10 bases lying between them. The germline CDR1 and CDR2 sequences are MNHEY and SVGAGI. Here the CDR3 reads CASSSPRENTEAFF. For the CDR3, the DNA is TGTGCCAGCAGTTCCCCGAGGGAGAACACTGAAGCTTTCTTT.

The chain combines TRBV6-1 with TRBJ2-7; 11 nucleotides align to TRBD1. The germline gives CDR1 MNHNS, CDR2 SASEGT. The CDR3 length is 18 residues. V shed 6 bases, J shed 5 bases, and the junction held 18 bases outside the gene matches. The CDR3 region is CASSQILGRRDRGDEQYF. The CDR3 DNA sequence: TGTGCCAGCAGCCAAATACTTGGTCGCCGGGACAGGGGGGACGAGCAGTACTTC.

This clonotype was counted a few times. The CDR3 DNA reads as TGTGCCAGCGGATCATCGGGACGGGGTCGGGAGACCCAGTACTTC. This translates into CASGSSGRGRETQYF. The chain carries TRBV13 and TRBJ2-5; TRBD1 or TRBD2 may be the D gene (5 bases each). Between the trimmed V and J ends, which lost 8 bases and 5 bases, there was a span of 21 bases. This CDR3 contains 15 residues. Germline loops: CDR1 PRHDT, CDR2 FYEKMQ (reference sequence).

The gene calls are TRBV20-1 and TRBJ2-5; D is unclear. The CDR3 totals 12 residues. CDR1 and CDR2 from the germline V gene are DFQATT and SNEGSKA (reference sequence). Trimming removed 3 bases at V and 1 base at J, with 6 bases between. CDR3 residues: CSARTIQETQYF. The DNA for the CDR3 is TGCAGTGCTAGGACCATCCAAGAGACCCAGTACTTC.

This clonotype was seen a few times. The rearrangement uses TRBV20-1 and TRBJ2-3; unclear D gene. Germline CDR1 reads DFQATT; CDR2 reads SNEGSKA (reference sequence). This CDR3 is 12 amino acids long. V was clipped by 4 bases and J by 6 bases, with 11 bases between them. CDR3 region: CSATPSGDTQYF. The CDR3 DNA is TGCAGTGCTACCCCCAGTGGTGATACGCAGTATTTT.

This clonotype was picked up a small number of times. The gene calls are TRBV18 and TRBJ2-4, with D tentatively TRBD2 (5 bases). The V end lost 1 base, the J end lost 9 bases, and 16 bases lay between the germline ends. The CDR3 covers 15 residues. CDR1 and CDR2 (germline): KGHSH, LQKENI. DNA for the CDR3: TGTGCCAGCTCACCACTCGAGGGTCCCTATGGCATTCAGTACTTC. Its translation: CASSPLEGPYGIQYF.

The chain uses TRBV29-1 and TRBJ1-1; no definite D call. CDR3 length equals 12 residues. The V end lost 5 bases, the J end lost 1 base, and 8 bases lay between the germline ends. Germline assignment: CDR1 SQVTM and CDR2 ANQGSEA. Here the CDR3 DNA reads TGCAGCGTTTACCGGGAGAACACTGAAGCTTTCTTT. It encodes CSVYRENTEAFF.

There are a few counts of this clonotype. The V and J genes are TRBV20-1 and TRBJ1-4, with D perhaps TRBD1 (6 bases). Germline loops: CDR1 DFQATT, CDR2 SNEGSKA (reference sequence). The germline V and J ends were trimmed by 6 bases and 4 bases, with 18 bases remaining between them. The CDR3 has 15 residues. Written as DNA, the CDR3 is TGCAGTGCCTCCGGTGGGGGCCCCCTTAATGAAAAACTGTTTTTT. Its protein is CSASGGGPLNEKLFF.

This clonotype was seen a handful of times. The chain uses TRBV4-3 and TRBJ1-6, with 8 positions matching TRBD1. CDR3 size: 18 residues. The J segment lost 2 bases and the V segment lost 4 bases, leaving 10 bases of the junction unmatched. Germline V gives CDR1 LGHNA, CDR2 YSLEER. CDR3 DNA: TGCGCCAGCAGCCCGACCGTGCAGGGGGCGACCTATAATTCACCCCTCCACTTT. Translated: CASSPTVQGATYNSPLHF.

This clonotype was found a few times. The chain links TRBV5-1 to TRBJ2-7, with unresolved D. The CDR3 has 13 amino acids. V lost 0 bases to trimming and J lost 1 base, with 5 bases between them. The germline gives CDR1 SGHRS, CDR2 YFSETQ. CDR3 coding DNA: TGCGCCAGCAGCTTGGAGGAGTCCTACGAGCAGTACTTC. This codes for CASSLEESYEQYF.

The sample holds a few counts of this clonotype. The rearrangement joins TRBV5-1 to TRBJ1-3, with D possibly TRBD1 on 5 matching bases. V dropped 0 bases and J dropped 8 bases, with 9 bases sitting between them. The CDR3 is made up of 13 amino acids. Per germline, CDR1 SGHRS and CDR2 YFSETQ. CDR3 sequence (DNA): TGCGCCAGCAGCTTGGACAGGATGGACACCATATATTTT. The encoded protein is CASSLDRMDTIYF.

V gene TRBV5-1 combines with J gene TRBJ1-4; D is unclear. Per germline, CDR1 SGHRS and CDR2 YFSETQ. V lost 4 bases, J lost 8 bases, and 15 bases lay in between. The CDR3 has 14 amino acids. This CDR3 reads CASSDLRAPEKLFF. CDR3 DNA: TGCGCCAGCAGCGACCTCCGGGCCCCGGAAAAACTGTTTTTT.

This clonotype was counted only a few times. V gene TRBV11-2 combines with J gene TRBJ2-2, with D possibly called TRBD1 or TRBD2 (5 bases each). Trimming cost V 4 bases and J 1 base, with 7 bases left between them. Germline-derived CDR1 and CDR2 are SGHAT and FQNNGV. The CDR3 loop spans 14 amino acids. Here the CDR3 reads CASSWDRNTGELFF. CDR3 sequence (DNA): TGTGCCAGCAGCTGGGACCGGAACACCGGGGAGCTGTTTTTT. The full variable domain, with the rest looked up from reference TRBV11-2 and TRBJ2-2, is EAGVAQSPRYKIIEKRQSVAFWCNPISGHATLYWYQQILGQGPKLLIQFQNNGVVDDSQLPKDRFSAERLKGVDSTLKIQPAKLEDSAVYLCASSWDRNTGELFFGEGSRLTVL.

This clonotype came up a few times. The chain carries TRBV20-1 and TRBJ2-1, with unresolved D. CDR3 length: 15 amino acids. Trimming cost V 0 bases and J 6 bases, with 15 bases left between them. The germline CDR1 and CDR2 sequences are DFQATT and SNEGSKA (reference sequence). CDR3 DNA: TGCAGTGCTAGAGACGGAGATCGCCGCCCCAATGAGCAGTTCTTC. Its protein is CSARDGDRRPNEQFF.

The rearrangement uses TRBV7-9 and TRBJ2-7, with 7 positions matching TRBD1. The germline V gene has CDR1 SEHNR and CDR2 FQNEAQ (reference sequence). The CDR3 has 15 residues. V was clipped by 1 base and J by 2 bases; unmatched bases: 5. The CDR3 bases are TGTGCCAGCAGCTTAGGGGACAGACGTCCCTACGAGCAGTACGTC. This sequence encodes CASSLGDRRPYEQYV.

This clonotype was seen repeatedly, ten times or more. The chain recombines TRBV4-3 with TRBJ2-7; D is possibly TRBD1 (6 bases). V lost 3 bases, J lost 6 bases, and 12 bases lay in between. Germline V CDR1 and CDR2: LGHNA, YSLEER. The CDR3 is 13 amino acids. CDR3 region: CASSQQGRGEQYF. The CDR3 region has the DNA TGCGCCAGCAGCCAGCAGGGGAGAGGCGAGCAGTACTTC.

The V gene is TRBV11-2, the J gene TRBJ2-7; 8 bases map to TRBD1. Germline V gene data show CDR1 as SGHAT and CDR2 as FQNNGV. The CDR3 runs to 15 residues. Trimming at V came to 5 bases and at J to 1 base, leaving 7 bases not matched to a gene. As DNA, the CDR3 is TGTGCCAGCAGCGGGACCGGGACAGGATCCTACGAGCAGTACGTC. This codes for CASSGTGTGSYEQYV.

CDR3 nucleotides: TGTGCCAGCAGTTGGGTAGCGGGGGTTAGCACAGATACGCAGTATTTT. Protein product: CASSWVAGVSTDTQYF. V and J are TRBV6-5 and TRBJ2-3, with 9 bases identical to TRBD2. Trimming took 4 bases from V and 0 from J; bases not matched to a gene: 5. The CDR3 sequence is 16 residues long. The germline gives CDR1 MNHEY, CDR2 SVGAGI.

This clonotype was found once. V is TRBV6-1 and J is TRBJ2-5; TRBD1 matches 9 bases. CDR3 size: 15 residues. Germline values: CDR1 MNHNS, CDR2 SASEGT. V shed 6 bases, J shed 2 bases, and the junction held 7 bases outside the gene matches. This CDR3 reads CASRRTGVLQETQYF. As DNA, the CDR3 is TGTGCCAGCAGGCGGACAGGGGTTCTTCAAGAGACCCAGTACTTC.

This clonotype showed up many times. CDR3 sequence reads: CASSSTGDSGNTIYF. CDR3 nucleotides: TGTGCCAGCAGTTCGACAGGGGACTCTGGAAACACCATATATTTT. V is TRBV28 and J is TRBJ1-3, with 8 positions matching TRBD1. Germline lookup yields CDR1 MDHEN and CDR2 SYDVKM. The CDR3 runs to 15 residues. V shed 4 bases and J 0 bases; nucleotides not matched to a gene: 2.